The 8 T cell receptor beta chains listed next were all sequenced from one sample in a study of T cells in women clearing cervical HPV infection. Generated by immunoSEQ multiplex PCR, the TCRdb table keeps only in-frame clones and is missing some. The sample holds some 30,000 clones. The sample taken for sequencing was blood buffy coat. These receptors were taken from a woman aged 18-70 years with a cervical HPV16 infection that either progressed to CIN3+ or cleared (not recorded which).

The CDR3 is CASSLVPGSDHEQYF. The CDR3 bases that were read are TGTGCCAGCAGCTTAGTTCCGGGGTCTGATCACGAG. This sequence joins TRBV7-2 and TRBJ2-7; tentative D call: TRBD2 (5 bases). The read is 3 residues too short to cover the CDR3 end, so that end is filled in from the germline J gene. V was clipped by 1 base and J by 5 bases, with 15 bases between them. Germline lookup yields CDR1 SGHTA and CDR2 FQGNSA. The CDR3 totals 15 residues.

In regard to this clone: The CDR3 goes on 3 residues after the read ends, and that part is filled in from the germline J gene. V usage is TRBV6-4 and J usage is TRBJ1-3; weak D call: TRBD1 (6 bases). V was pared by 1 base and J by 2 bases, with 18 bases between. This CDR3 spans 18 amino acids. Germline assignment: CDR1 MRHNA and CDR2 SNTAGT. The CDR3 sequence: CASSDFYDRRTTGNTIYF. CDR3 DNA (partial): TGTGCCAGCAGTGACTTCTACGACAGGCGGACGACTGGAAACACC.

Worth noting for this clone: The sequence runs out 3 residues before the end of the CDR3; the remainder is reconstructed from the germline J gene. The rearrangement joins TRBV20-1 to TRBJ2-5; 12 bases fit TRBD2. J lost 5 bases, V lost 0 bases, and 13 bases had no gene match. The CDR3 is made up of 18 amino acids. The germline V gene has CDR1 DFQATT and CDR2 SNEGSKA (reference sequence). CDR3 bases read: TGCAGTGCTAGAGACCAGTTCTATGGGACTAGCGGGCGGGAGACC. This gives the protein CSARDQFYGTSGRET. The complete CDR3 sequence is CSARDQFYGTSGRETQYF.

As for this clone: The read finishes 3 residues shy of the CDR3 end, and the germline J gene is used to complete it. The rearrangement links TRBV5-1 to TRBJ2-5; 13 positions match TRBD2. The CDR3 spans 16 residues. Losses at the gene ends were 4 bases for V and 1 base for J; bases not matched to a gene: 4. CDR1 is SGHRS, CDR2 YFSETQ, per germline. This CDR3 reads CASSPRTSGGQETQYF. The covered CDR3 bases are TGCGCCAGCAGCCCCCGGACTAGCGGGGGCCAAGAGACC.

On this clone itself: The read terminates 3 residues ahead of where the CDR3 ends, so the germline J gene completes it. The chain joins TRBV6-2 or TRBV6-3 to TRBJ1-6, with D perhaps TRBD1 (6 bases). Per germline, CDR1 MNHEY and CDR2 SVGEGT. V shed 8 bases and J shed 6 bases, with 11 bases lying between them. The CDR3 is made up of 13 amino acids. The CDR3 spells CASSRDINSPLHF. The DNA read from the CDR3 is TGTGCCAGCTCTAGGGACATTAATTCACCC.

The CDR3 bases that were read are TGCGCCAGCAGCTTGGGGGCGGGGAACACTGAA. Its protein product is CASSLGAGNTE. The full CDR3 reads CASSLGAGNTEAFF. The genes are TRBV5-1 and TRBJ1-1; D gene uncertain. The CDR3 is cut off 3 residues early in the read; its end comes from the germline J gene. Germline-derived CDR1 and CDR2 are SGHRS and YFSETQ. V was pared by 0 bases and J by 1 base, with 7 bases between. CDR3 size: 14 residues.

Comment on this clone: From the germline J gene comes the end of the CDR3, since the read stops 3 residues before it. The chain links TRBV19 to TRBJ2-1, with a tentative D call TRBD2 (6 bases). Trimming removed 2 bases from V and 8 bases from J, with 16 bases in between. Germline assignment: CDR1 LNHDA and CDR2 SQIVND (reference sequence). The CDR3 has 15 amino acids. CDR3 residues: CASSISGQAVDEQFF. The DNA read from the CDR3 is TGTGCCAGTAGTATAAGCGGGCAGGCGGTGGATGAG.

CDR3 residues: CASSANQGNTEAFF. The covered CDR3 bases are TGTGCCAGCAGCGCCAATCAGGGGAACACTGAA. The rearrangement links TRBV7-6 to TRBJ1-1, with D maybe TRBD1 (5 bases). The CDR3 goes on 3 residues after the read ends, and that part is filled in from the germline J gene. This CDR3 has 14 residues. CDR1 and CDR2 from the germline V gene are SGHVS and FNYEAQ. V lost 5 bases and J 1 base, leaving 11 bases between the germline ends.